This T cell receptor beta chain was identified in a study of shared clonotypes between healthy human individuals. Findings and limits, study-wide: In having few donors, the study represented limited genetic and exposure-history diversity.

With regard to this clone: What it binds is unknown.

V lost 1 base to trimming and J lost 1 base, with 5 bases between them. Germline values: CDR1 SGHDT, CDR2 YYEEEE. The CDR3 runs 13 residues. Positively selected for CCR7, the CD45RO-negative cells used as naive CD8 cells excluded terminally differentiated effector memory CD45RA+ cells. The study drew all its donors from Caucasian adults living in Nashville, Tennessee. Some clones are missing from TCRdb's copy, which holds only in-frame ones; the method was immunoSEQ multiplex PCR. The sample has about 2,200,000 clones; approximately 94% are singletons. This clonotype was obtained from a man between 18 and 35 years old in good health. Some clones in this sample may be carry-over from other donors' samples. What was sequenced was naive CD8+ T cells from PBMCs. This sequence joins TRBV5-6 and TRBJ1-1; D is undetermined. CDR3 coding DNA: TGTGCCAGCAGCTTGCCGGCGAACACTGAAGCTTTCTTT. Translation: CASSLPANTEAFF.